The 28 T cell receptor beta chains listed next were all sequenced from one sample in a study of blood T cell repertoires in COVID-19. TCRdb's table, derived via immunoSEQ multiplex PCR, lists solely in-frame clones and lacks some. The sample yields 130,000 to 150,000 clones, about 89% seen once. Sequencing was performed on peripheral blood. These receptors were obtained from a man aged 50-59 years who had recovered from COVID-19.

Here the CDR3 reads CASREGAQLSGELFF. The CDR3 DNA sequence: TGCGCCAGCAGGGAGGGGGCCCAACTCTCCGGGGAGCTGTTTTTT. The rearrangement joins TRBV5-1 to TRBJ2-2; D may be TRBD1 (7 bases). Germline CDR1 and CDR2: SGHRS and YFSETQ. V was trimmed by 5 bases and J by 6 bases, leaving 17 bases between them. CDR3 length: 15 amino acids. Together with reference TRBV5-1 and TRBJ2-2, the CDR3 gives the full variable domain: KAGVTQTPRYLIKTRGQQVTLSCSPISGHRSVSWYQQTPGQGLQFLFEYFSETQRNKGNFPGRFSGRQFSNSRSEMNVSTLELGDSALYLCASREGAQLSGELFFGEGSRLTVL.

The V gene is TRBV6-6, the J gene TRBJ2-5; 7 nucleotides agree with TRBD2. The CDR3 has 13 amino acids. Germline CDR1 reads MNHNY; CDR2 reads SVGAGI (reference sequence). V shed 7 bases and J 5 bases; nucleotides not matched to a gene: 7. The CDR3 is CASTSGVEETQYF. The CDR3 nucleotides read TGTGCCAGCACCAGCGGGGTCGAGGAGACCCAGTACTTC.

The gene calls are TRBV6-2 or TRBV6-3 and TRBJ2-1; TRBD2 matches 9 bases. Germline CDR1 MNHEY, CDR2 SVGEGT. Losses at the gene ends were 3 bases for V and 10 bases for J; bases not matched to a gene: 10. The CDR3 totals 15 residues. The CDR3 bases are TGTGCCAGCAGTTATGTTGCTAGCGGGGCCCAAGAGCAGTTCTTC. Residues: CASSYVASGAQEQFF.

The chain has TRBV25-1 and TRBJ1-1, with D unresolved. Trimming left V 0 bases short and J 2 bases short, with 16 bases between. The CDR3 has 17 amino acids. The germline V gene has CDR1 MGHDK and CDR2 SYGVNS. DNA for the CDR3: TGTGCCAGCAGTGAATATAGTCGGAGCGAAAGAAACACTGAAGCTTTCTTT. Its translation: CASSEYSRSERNTEAFF.

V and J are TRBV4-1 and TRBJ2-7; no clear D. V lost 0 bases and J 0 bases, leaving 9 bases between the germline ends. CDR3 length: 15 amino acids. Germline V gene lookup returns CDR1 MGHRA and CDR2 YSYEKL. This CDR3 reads CASSQEQVSSYEQYF. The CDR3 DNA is TGCGCCAGCAGCCAAGAACAAGTAAGCTCCTACGAGCAGTACTTC.

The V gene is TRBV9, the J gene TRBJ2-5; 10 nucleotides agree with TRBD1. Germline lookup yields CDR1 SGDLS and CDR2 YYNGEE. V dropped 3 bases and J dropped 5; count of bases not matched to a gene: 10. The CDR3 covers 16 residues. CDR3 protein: CASSASSGQGLETQYF. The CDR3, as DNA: TGTGCCAGCAGCGCTTCCTCGGGACAGGGGTTGGAGACCCAGTACTTC. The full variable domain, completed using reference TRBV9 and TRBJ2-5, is DSGVTQTPKHLITATGQRVTLRCSPRSGDLSVYWYQQSLDQGLQFLIQYYNGEERAKGNILERFSAQQFPDLHSELNLSSLELGDSALYFCASSASSGQGLETQYFGPGTRLLVL.

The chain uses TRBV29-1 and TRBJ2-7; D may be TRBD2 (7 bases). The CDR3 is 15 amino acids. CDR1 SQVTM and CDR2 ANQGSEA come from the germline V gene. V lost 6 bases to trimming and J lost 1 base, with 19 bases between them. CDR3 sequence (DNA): TGCAGCGTCCGCTCAGGAGGGGGGGATTCCTACGAGCAGTACTTC. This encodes CSVRSGGGDSYEQYF.

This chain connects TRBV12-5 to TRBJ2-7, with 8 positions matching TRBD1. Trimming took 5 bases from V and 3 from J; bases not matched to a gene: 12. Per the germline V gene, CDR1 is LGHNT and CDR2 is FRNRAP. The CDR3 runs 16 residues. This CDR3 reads CASGPLGRGRDYEQYF. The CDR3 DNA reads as TGTGCTAGTGGTCCCCTCGGCAGGGGGCGCGACTACGAGCAGTACTTC.

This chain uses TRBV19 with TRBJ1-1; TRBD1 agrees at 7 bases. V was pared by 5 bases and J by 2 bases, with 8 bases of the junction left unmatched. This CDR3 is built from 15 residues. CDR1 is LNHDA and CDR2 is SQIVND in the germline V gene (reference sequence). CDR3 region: CASSPFDRANTEAFF. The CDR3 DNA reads TGTGCCAGTAGTCCCTTCGACAGGGCTAACACTGAAGCTTTCTTT.

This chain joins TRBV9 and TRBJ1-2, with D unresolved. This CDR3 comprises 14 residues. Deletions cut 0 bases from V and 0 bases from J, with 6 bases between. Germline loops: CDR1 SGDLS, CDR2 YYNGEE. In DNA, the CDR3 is TGTGCCAGCAGCGTAGGGCCTCCTAACTATGGCTACACCTTC. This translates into CASSVGPPNYGYTF.

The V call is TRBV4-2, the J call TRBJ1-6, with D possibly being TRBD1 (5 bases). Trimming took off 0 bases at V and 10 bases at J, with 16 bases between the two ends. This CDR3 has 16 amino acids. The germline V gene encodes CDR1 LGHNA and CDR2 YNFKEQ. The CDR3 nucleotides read TGTGCCAGCAGCCAAGAGGCAGGGTTTAGGGAATCACCCCTCCACTTT. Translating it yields CASSQEAGFRESPLHF.

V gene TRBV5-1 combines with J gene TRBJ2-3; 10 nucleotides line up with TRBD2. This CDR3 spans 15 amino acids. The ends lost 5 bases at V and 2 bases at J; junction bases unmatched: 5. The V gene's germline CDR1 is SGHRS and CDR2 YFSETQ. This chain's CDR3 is CASRPSGGATDTQYF. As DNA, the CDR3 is TGCGCCAGCAGACCTAGCGGGGGCGCCACAGATACGCAGTATTTT. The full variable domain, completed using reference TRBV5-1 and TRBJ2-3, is KAGVTQTPRYLIKTRGQQVTLSCSPISGHRSVSWYQQTPGQGLQFLFEYFSETQRNKGNFPGRFSGRQFSNSRSEMNVSTLELGDSALYLCASRPSGGATDTQYFGPGTRLTVL.

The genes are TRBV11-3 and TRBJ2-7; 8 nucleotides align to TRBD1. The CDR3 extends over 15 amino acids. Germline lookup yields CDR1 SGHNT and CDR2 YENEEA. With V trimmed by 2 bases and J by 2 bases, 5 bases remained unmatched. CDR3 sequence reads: CASSLLGTGTYEQYF. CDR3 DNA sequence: TGTGCCAGCAGCTTACTAGGGACAGGAACCTACGAGCAGTACTTC.

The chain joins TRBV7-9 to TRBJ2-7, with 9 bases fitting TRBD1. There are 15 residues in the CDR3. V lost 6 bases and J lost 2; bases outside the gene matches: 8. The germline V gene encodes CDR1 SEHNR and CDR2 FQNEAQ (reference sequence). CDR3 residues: CASSSWTGATYEQYF. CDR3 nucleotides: TGTGCCAGCAGTTCGTGGACAGGGGCAACCTACGAGCAGTACTTC.

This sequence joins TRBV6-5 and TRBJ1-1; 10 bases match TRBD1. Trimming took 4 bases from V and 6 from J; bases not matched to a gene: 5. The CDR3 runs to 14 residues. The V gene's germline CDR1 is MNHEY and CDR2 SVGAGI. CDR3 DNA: TGTGCCAGCAGTTCTCGACAGGGGGCCTCTGAAGCTTTCTTT. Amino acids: CASSSRQGASEAFF.

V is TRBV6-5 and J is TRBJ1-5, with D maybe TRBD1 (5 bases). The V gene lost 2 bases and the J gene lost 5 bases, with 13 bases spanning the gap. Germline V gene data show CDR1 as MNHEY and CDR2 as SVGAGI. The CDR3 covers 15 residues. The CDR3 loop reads CASSYDGQGHQPQHF. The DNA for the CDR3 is TGTGCCAGCAGTTACGATGGGCAGGGTCATCAGCCCCAGCATTTT.

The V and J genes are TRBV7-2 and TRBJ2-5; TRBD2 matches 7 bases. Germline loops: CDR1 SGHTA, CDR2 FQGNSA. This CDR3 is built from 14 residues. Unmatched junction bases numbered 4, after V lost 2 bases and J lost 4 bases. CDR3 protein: CASSLTGGSETQYF. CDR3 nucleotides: TGTGCCAGCAGCTTAACGGGGGGATCAGAGACCCAGTACTTC. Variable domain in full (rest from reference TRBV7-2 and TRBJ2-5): GAGVSQSPSNKVTEKGKDVELRCDPISGHTALYWYRQSLGQGLEFLIYFQGNSAPDKSGLPSDRFSAERTGGSVSTLTIQRTQQEDSAVYLCASSLTGGSETQYFGPGTRLLVL.

The CDR3 DNA follows: TGTGCCAGCTTAAATGATACGGCCCAGTACTTC. Protein product: CASLNDTAQYF. The V and J genes are TRBV21-1 and TRBJ2-5; the table's D call TRBD2 went unverified against the DNA. TRBV21-1 is designated a pseudogene. CDR3 length: 11 amino acids.

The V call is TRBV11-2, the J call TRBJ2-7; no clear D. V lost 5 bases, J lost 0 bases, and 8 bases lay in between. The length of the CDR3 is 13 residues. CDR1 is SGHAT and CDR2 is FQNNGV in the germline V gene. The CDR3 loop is CASSVQSSYEQYF. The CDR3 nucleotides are TGTGCCAGCAGCGTACAGAGCTCCTACGAGCAGTACTTC.

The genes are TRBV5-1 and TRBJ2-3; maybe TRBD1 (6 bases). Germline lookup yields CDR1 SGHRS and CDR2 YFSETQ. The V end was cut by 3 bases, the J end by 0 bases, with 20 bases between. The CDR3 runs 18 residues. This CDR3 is CASSSNGGRGGSTDTQYF. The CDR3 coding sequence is TGCGCCAGCAGCTCAAATGGGGGCAGGGGCGGTAGCACAGATACGCAGTATTTT.

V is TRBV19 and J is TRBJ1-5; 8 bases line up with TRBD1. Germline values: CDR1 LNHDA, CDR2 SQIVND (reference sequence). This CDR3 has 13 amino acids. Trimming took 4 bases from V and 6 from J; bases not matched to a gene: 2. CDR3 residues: CASSTTGVQPQHF. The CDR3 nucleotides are TGTGCCAGTAGTACGACAGGGGTTCAGCCCCAGCATTTT.

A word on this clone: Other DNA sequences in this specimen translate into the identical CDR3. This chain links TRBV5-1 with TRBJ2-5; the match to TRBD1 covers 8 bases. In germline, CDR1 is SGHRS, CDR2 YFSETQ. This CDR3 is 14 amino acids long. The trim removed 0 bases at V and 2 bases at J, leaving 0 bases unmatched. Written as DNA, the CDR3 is TGCGCCAGCAGCTTGGACAGGGGGCAAGAGACCCAGTACTTC. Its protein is CASSLDRGQETQYF. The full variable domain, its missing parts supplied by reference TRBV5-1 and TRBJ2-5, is KAGVTQTPRYLIKTRGQQVTLSCSPISGHRSVSWYQQTPGQGLQFLFEYFSETQRNKGNFPGRFSGRQFSNSRSEMNVSTLELGDSALYLCASSLDRGQETQYFGPGTRLLVL.

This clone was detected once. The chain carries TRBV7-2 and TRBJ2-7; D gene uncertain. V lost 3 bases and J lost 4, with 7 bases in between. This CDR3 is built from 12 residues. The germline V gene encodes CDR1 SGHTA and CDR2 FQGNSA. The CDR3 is CASSLSRYEQYF. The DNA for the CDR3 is TGTGCCAGCAGCTTGTCCAGGTACGAGCAGTACTTC.

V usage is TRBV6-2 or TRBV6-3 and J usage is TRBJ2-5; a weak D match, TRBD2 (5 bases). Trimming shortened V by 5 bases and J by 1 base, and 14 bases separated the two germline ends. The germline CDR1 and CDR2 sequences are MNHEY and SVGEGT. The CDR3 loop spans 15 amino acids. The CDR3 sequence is CASSLSPGSQETQYF. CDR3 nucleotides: TGTGCCAGCAGTCTATCCCCGGGGAGCCAAGAGACCCAGTACTTC.

The CDR3 coding sequence is TGCGCCAGCAGCCAAGAACCAGGCCCCTATGGCTACACCTTC. Encoded protein: CASSQEPGPYGYTF. The chain recombines TRBV4-3 with TRBJ1-2; D is uncertain. This CDR3 comprises 14 residues. Germline CDR1 is LGHNA and CDR2 is YSLEER. Trimming left V 0 bases short and J 4 bases short, with 9 bases between.

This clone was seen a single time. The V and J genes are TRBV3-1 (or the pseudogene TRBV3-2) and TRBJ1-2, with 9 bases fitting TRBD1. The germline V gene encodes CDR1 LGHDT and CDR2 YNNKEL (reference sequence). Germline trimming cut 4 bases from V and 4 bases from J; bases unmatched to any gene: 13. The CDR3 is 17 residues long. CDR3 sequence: CASSLRDREVGIYGYTF. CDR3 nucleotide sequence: TGTGCCAGCAGCCTCCGGGACAGGGAAGTTGGAATCTATGGCTACACCTTC.

As DNA, the CDR3 is TGCAGTGCTCCGAGGGGACAGTTCCAGCATTTT. It translates to CSAPRGQFQHF. This chain joins TRBV20-1 and TRBJ1-5, with 7 bases fitting TRBD1. CDR3 length equals 11 residues. V trimming: 5 bases; J trimming: 12 bases; junction bases outside the gene matches: 7. Germline values: CDR1 DFQATT, CDR2 SNEGSKA (reference sequence).

This CDR3 is CASSSRVSSYNEQFF. CDR3 bases: TGTGCCAGCAGCTCCAGGGTAAGCTCCTACAATGAGCAGTTCTTC. The chain combines TRBV7-2 with TRBJ2-1; a weak D match, TRBD1 (5 bases). The CDR3 is 15 residues long. The V end lost 4 bases, the J end lost 0 bases, and 10 bases lay between the germline ends. Germline lookup yields CDR1 SGHTA and CDR2 FQGNSA.